The next 24 T cell receptor beta chains were all read from a single sample in a study of blood T cell repertoires in COVID-19. Measured with immunoSEQ multiplex PCR; TCRdb has only the in-frame clones, and not every one. The sample holds 190,000 or so clones; 85% to 90% are singletons and the top ten take about 6%. The sequenced sample was peripheral blood. Receptors originate from a man in his sixties who had recovered from COVID-19.

This clone was found once. The chain recombines TRBV6-5 with TRBJ1-2, with TRBD1 matching over 10 bases. Per germline, CDR1 MNHEY and CDR2 SVGAGI. This CDR3 is 15 amino acids long. J lost 4 bases, V lost 5 bases, and 7 bases had no gene match. The CDR3, as DNA: TGTGCCAGCAGTAGGGACAGGGGACAACTCTATGGCTACACCTTC. Protein: CASSRDRGQLYGYTF.

V and J are TRBV5-1 and TRBJ2-5; tentative D call: TRBD1 (6 bases). In germline, CDR1 is SGHRS, CDR2 YFSETQ. V was shortened by 6 bases and J by 3 bases, with 12 bases between the two germline ends. The CDR3 loop spans 13 amino acids. CDR3 in amino acids: CASNLGAEETQYF. In nucleotides, the CDR3 is TGCGCCAGCAACCTGGGGGCCGAAGAGACCCAGTACTTC.

The rearrangement uses TRBV30 and TRBJ2-3; 13 positions agree with TRBD2. The CDR3 has 16 amino acids. Germline-derived CDR1 and CDR2 are GTSNPN and SVGIG (reference sequence). With V trimmed by 3 bases and J by 3 bases, 6 bases remained unmatched. DNA for the CDR3: TGTGCCTGGAGACTAGCGGGAGGGTTTGTAACAGATACGCAGTATTTT. This translates into CAWRLAGGFVTDTQYF.

In this sample, this clone turned up a few times. V and J are TRBV3-1 (or the pseudogene TRBV3-2) and TRBJ1-1, with TRBD1 as a possible D gene (6 bases). This CDR3 comprises 14 residues. The V gene lost 4 bases and the J gene lost 0 bases, with 9 bases spanning the gap. Germline values: CDR1 LGHDT, CDR2 YNNKEL (reference sequence). The CDR3 is CASSPGQLNTEAFF. The CDR3 coding sequence is TGTGCCAGCAGCCCCGGACAGCTGAACACTGAAGCTTTCTTT.

J is TRBJ2-1 and V is TRBV28; the D is unclear. The V gene lost 7 bases and the J gene lost 0 bases, with 10 bases spanning the gap. The germline gives CDR1 MDHEN, CDR2 SYDVKM. This CDR3 has 14 amino acids. This chain's CDR3 is CASMTANSYNEQFF. Written as DNA, the CDR3 is TGTGCCAGCATGACTGCCAACTCCTACAATGAGCAGTTCTTC.

This chain connects TRBV5-1 to TRBJ2-1; D might be TRBD2 (5 bases). Trimming pared 7 bases from V and 5 bases from J, leaving 13 bases between. The CDR3 covers 13 residues. The germline CDR1 and CDR2 sequences are SGHRS and YFSETQ. In DNA, the CDR3 is TGCGCCAGCGGCACGGACGGGGACAATGAGCAGTTCTTC. Encoded protein: CASGTDGDNEQFF.

The chain combines TRBV30 with TRBJ1-5; 7 bases are shared with TRBD1. Losses at the gene ends were 1 base for V and 3 bases for J; bases not matched to a gene: 9. Germline CDR1 reads GTSNPN; CDR2 reads SVGIG (reference sequence). The CDR3 extends over 16 amino acids. CDR3 coding DNA: TGTGCCTGGAGTGCGACTTGGGGACAGAACAATCAGCCCCAGCATTTT. Translated, it gives CAWSATWGQNNQPQHF.

This clone occurred once. The chain joins TRBV7-3 to TRBJ1-1; 7 nucleotides line up with TRBD1. The CDR3 runs to 14 residues. V trimming: 1 base; J trimming: 6 bases; junction bases outside the gene matches: 5. Germline CDR1 is SGHTA and CDR2 is FQGTGA. The CDR3 here is CASSLIGQAAEAFF. The DNA for the CDR3 is TGTGCCAGCAGCTTAATTGGACAGGCCGCTGAAGCTTTCTTT.

V and J are TRBV27 and TRBJ2-7; 9 nucleotides line up with TRBD2. Germline loops: CDR1 MNHEY, CDR2 SMNVEV (reference sequence). This CDR3 spans 15 amino acids. V was pared by 2 bases and J by 1 base, with 3 bases of the junction left unmatched. The CDR3 loop is CASSLQREVSYEQYF. DNA of the CDR3: TGTGCCAGCAGTTTACAGCGGGAGGTATCCTACGAGCAGTACTTC.

This chain connects TRBV7-9 to TRBJ1-4, with 8 bases aligning to TRBD1. With 5 bases clipped from V and 10 bases from J, the junction kept 12 bases outside the gene matches. The CDR3 has 15 amino acids. Germline V CDR1 and CDR2: SEHNR, FQNEAQ (reference sequence). This CDR3 is CASSPTGQAYGKLFF. The CDR3 nucleotides read TGTGCCAGCAGCCCAACGGGACAGGCTTACGGAAAACTGTTTTTT.

V and J are TRBV12-3 or TRBV12-4 and TRBJ1-2; D unresolved. Trimming took off 10 bases at V and 8 bases at J, with 17 bases between the two ends. CDR3 length: 12 amino acids. CDR3 residues: CATTGRHSGYTF. CDR3 DNA: TGTGCCACTACGGGGAGGCATAGCGGCTACACCTTC.

The chain uses TRBV30 and TRBJ1-1; D uncertain. Trimming shortened V by 5 bases and J by 0 bases, and 13 bases separated the two germline ends. Germline lookup yields CDR1 GTSNPN and CDR2 SVGIG (reference sequence). This CDR3 has 14 residues. The CDR3 DNA reads as TGTGCCTGGTGGAGGATGCAGATGAACACTGAAGCTTTCTTT. As protein: CAWWRMQMNTEAFF.

The V call is TRBV5-4, the J call TRBJ1-4; perhaps TRBD1 as D (5 bases). V was clipped by 0 bases and J by 7 bases, with 10 bases between them. This CDR3 region has 14 residues. From germline, CDR1 is SGHNT and CDR2 YYREEE (reference sequence). The DNA for the CDR3 is TGTGCCAGCAGCTTGGGCAGTAGGGGTGAAAAACTGTTTTTT. Amino acid sequence: CASSLGSRGEKLFF. Combining the CDR3 with reference TRBV5-4 and TRBJ1-4 gives the whole variable domain ETGVTQSPTHLIKTRGQQVTLRCSSQSGHNTVSWYQQALGQGPQFIFQYYREEENGRGNFPPRFSGLQFPNYSSELNVNALELDDSALYLCASSLGSRGEKLFFGSGTQLSVL.

The CDR3 loop reads CASSLTAGGSGYEQYF. For the CDR3, the DNA is TGTGCCAGCAGCCTGACAGCGGGGGGCTCCGGGTACGAGCAGTACTTC. The V and J genes are TRBV4-2 and TRBJ2-7, with 9 bases lining up with TRBD2. CDR1 and CDR2 from the germline V gene are LGHNA and YNFKEQ. J lost 4 bases, V lost 4 bases, and 11 bases had no gene match. CDR3 size: 16 residues.

This sequence joins TRBV9 and TRBJ1-1; 7 bases match TRBD1. J was trimmed by 4 bases and V by 4 bases; bases with no gene match: 13. Germline assignment: CDR1 SGDLS and CDR2 YYNGEE. This CDR3 region has 16 residues. The DNA for the CDR3 is TGTGCCAGCAGCTCAAGTTTAAGGGCAGGGGGCACTGAAGCTTTCTTT. Its translation: CASSSSLRAGGTEAFF.

The rearrangement uses TRBV7-9 and TRBJ2-2; D is possibly TRBD2 (7 bases). V shed 3 bases and J shed 0 bases, with 14 bases lying between them. The V gene's germline CDR1 is SEHNR and CDR2 FQNEAQ (reference sequence). CDR3 length: 17 residues. CDR3 protein: CASSFGGGRANTGELFF. CDR3 sequence (DNA): TGTGCCAGCAGCTTCGGCGGGGGCCGGGCGAACACCGGGGAGCTGTTTTTT.

The chain carries TRBV6-5 and TRBJ2-5; possible D gene TRBD1, 5 bases. Germline assignment: CDR1 MNHEY and CDR2 SVGAGI. CDR3 size: 14 residues. V was trimmed by 8 bases and J by 7 bases, leaving 20 bases between them. The CDR3 DNA sequence: TGTGCCAGCTCCCCCGGCCCGGCAAGGGGGACCCAGTACTTC. It specifies CASSPGPARGTQYF.

This sequence joins TRBV28 and TRBJ2-1, with TRBD2 matching 11 bases. There are 14 residues in the CDR3. The germline V gene encodes CDR1 MDHEN and CDR2 SYDVKM. With 5 bases clipped from V and 6 bases from J, the junction kept 3 bases outside the gene matches. The CDR3 loop reads CASSGLAGGNEQFF. The CDR3 DNA follows: TGTGCCAGCAGTGGGCTAGCGGGAGGCAATGAGCAGTTCTTC.

The rearrangement uses TRBV10-2 and TRBJ1-5; tentative D call: TRBD1 (5 bases). The CDR3 has 15 amino acids. The germline CDR1 and CDR2 sequences are WSHSY and SAAADI. V lost 6 bases and J 5 bases, leaving 17 bases between the germline ends. The CDR3 DNA reads as TGCGCCAGCAGGGGACTTAGGGCCACCGATCAGCCCCAGCATTTT. Amino acids: CASRGLRATDQPQHF.

The chain uses TRBV5-6 and TRBJ1-3; D may be TRBD1 (5 bases). Germline CDR1 and CDR2: SGHDT and YYEEEE. There are 15 residues in the CDR3. Trimming shortened V by 7 bases and J by 4 bases, and 18 bases separated the two germline ends. The CDR3 nucleotides are TGTGCCAGCGGGGTAAGGGGCCCTTCGGGAAACACCATATATTTT. Protein: CASGVRGPSGNTIYF.

The DNA of the CDR3 is TGTGCCAGCAGCCAAGATCGGGACAGGGGTGAGACCCAGTACTTC. It encodes CASSQDRDRGETQYF. This chain joins TRBV3-1 (or the pseudogene TRBV3-2) and TRBJ2-5; TRBD1 matches 10 bases. Germline CDR1 is LGHDT and CDR2 is YNNKEL (reference sequence). Trimming removed 0 bases from V and 5 bases from J; junction bases left unmatched: 3. CDR3 length: 15 amino acids.

The chain carries TRBV9 and TRBJ1-3; D is perhaps TRBD1 (5 bases). V was pared by 0 bases and J by 1 base, with 11 bases between. This CDR3 contains 16 residues. Per the germline V gene, CDR1 is SGDLS and CDR2 is YYNGEE. This chain's CDR3 is CASSVDSRASGNTIYF. Here the CDR3 DNA reads TGTGCCAGCAGCGTAGATTCCAGGGCATCTGGAAACACCATATATTTT. The full variable domain, completed using reference TRBV9 and TRBJ1-3, is DSGVTQTPKHLITATGQRVTLRCSPRSGDLSVYWYQQSLDQGLQFLIQYYNGEERAKGNILERFSAQQFPDLHSELNLSSLELGDSALYFCASSVDSRASGNTIYFGEGSWLTVV.

V gene TRBV3-1 (or the pseudogene TRBV3-2) combines with J gene TRBJ1-2; 7 positions match TRBD1. CDR3 size: 14 residues. V shed 0 bases, J shed 8 bases, and the junction held 6 bases outside the gene matches. Germline V gene sequence: CDR1 LGHDT, CDR2 YNNKEL (reference sequence). In DNA, the CDR3 is TGTGCCAGCAGCCAAGATGGGACAGAAAGGGGCTACACCTTC. It is translated as CASSQDGTERGYTF.

This chain joins TRBV3-1 (or the pseudogene TRBV3-2) and TRBJ1-2, with 9 nucleotides matching TRBD1. Germline V gene data show CDR1 as LGHDT and CDR2 as YNNKEL (reference sequence). The CDR3 has 17 residues. Trimming at V came to 3 bases and at J to 2 bases, leaving 10 bases not matched to a gene. This CDR3 is CASSQTRDRDFNYGYTF. The CDR3, as DNA: TGTGCCAGCAGCCAGACCCGGGACAGGGATTTCAACTATGGCTACACCTTC.